Each of the 5 T cell receptor beta chains below was sequenced from the same sample in a study of T cells in Graves' hyperthyroidism and ophthalmopathy. Amplification targeted TCR beta CDR3 regions from RNA transcripts. With the HTBI primer set, the TCR CDR3 went through a first round of RT-PCR. TCRdb re-derived calls from the multiplex PCR reads in MiXCR, one entry per CDR3 protein. Among about 690,000 distinct CDR3 sequences, around a sixth were seen once, and the ten largest hold 15% to 18%. Sequences were obtained from blood. The origin of the receptors is a man in his fifties or sixties with Graves' hyperthyroidism.

A word on this clonotype: This may be a read error, as it is one base from a much larger clone. The chain employs TRBV18 and TRBJ1-1; unclear D gene. Per germline, CDR1 KGHSH and CDR2 LQKENI. The CDR3 loop spans 13 amino acids. CDR3 nucleotide sequence: TGTGCCAGCTCACCATGGGAGAACGCTGAAGCTTTCTTT. Its translation: CASSPWENAEAFF.

The V gene is TRBV7-9, the J gene TRBJ2-7; D unclear. Between the trimmed V and J ends, which lost 5 bases and 4 bases, there was a span of 9 bases. Germline values: CDR1 SEHNR, CDR2 FQNEAQ (reference sequence). The CDR3 length is 12 residues. The CDR3 loop is CASSMGPYEQYF. As DNA, the CDR3 is TGTGCCAGCAGCATGGGCCCTTACGAGCAGTACTTC.

This rearrangement joins TRBV4-1 to TRBJ1-5; D remains ambiguous. This CDR3 has 15 residues. Trimming cost V 1 base and J 7 bases, with 14 bases left between them. Germline CDR1 and CDR2: MGHRA and YSYEKL. CDR3 amino acids: CASSQVVLLDQPQHF. The CDR3 DNA sequence: TGCGCCAGCAGCCAAGTCGTACTACTTGACCAGCCCCAGCATTTT.

This clonotype was observed many times. The rearrangement joins TRBV27 to TRBJ1-6, with D possibly matching TRBD1 (6 bases). With 7 bases removed from V and 9 bases from J, the gap between germline ends came to 16 bases. Germline CDR1 and CDR2: MNHEY and SMNVEV (reference sequence). The CDR3 covers 14 residues. Written as DNA, the CDR3 is TGTGCCAGCATGGATCCAGGGGCCTTTTCACCCCTCCACTTT. It is translated as CASMDPGAFSPLHF.

Ten or more counts support this clonotype. This chain links TRBV30 with TRBJ1-1; maybe TRBD1 (5 bases). Germline CDR1 GTSNPN, CDR2 SVGIG (reference sequence). The CDR3 extends over 13 amino acids. V lost 2 bases and J 2 bases, leaving 9 bases between the germline ends. The DNA of the CDR3 is TGTGCCTGGAGTCCCGACAGAAACACTGAAGCTTTCTTT. It yields the protein CAWSPDRNTEAFF.